This is a list of T cell receptor beta chains from one sample in a study of control samples from healthy donors and cancer patients. The table came from immunoSEQ multiplex PCR; TCRdb's copy has only in-frame clones and leaves some out. The table has under 200,000 clones, roughly 95% seen once. Sequencing was carried out using blood. Receptors were obtained from a woman aged 55-75 years in good health. Each CDR3 is given with its conserved first and last residue. Each record gives: J gene, V gene, D gene, clone size, CDR3 protein, CDR3 DNA. D genes are given only for firm matches. Clone sizes are given selectively: once, few, many, or a class where the clone is expanded.

J: TRBJ1-3
V: TRBV9
D: .
size: .
CDR3: CASSANPGARNTIYF
DNA: TGTGCCAGCAGCGCAAACCCCGGGGCCCGAAACACCATATATTTT

J: TRBJ2-7
V: TRBV5-1
D: TRBD1
size: few
CDR3: CASSAQGAYEQYF
DNA: TGCGCCAGCAGCGCACAGGGGGCCTACGAGCAGTACTTC

J: TRBJ2-5
V: TRBV6-4
D: TRBD2
size: .
CDR3: CASSASGGETQYF
DNA: TGTGCCAGCAGTGCAAGCGGGGGAGAGACCCAGTACTTC

J: TRBJ2-7
V: TRBV12-3/TRBV12-4
D: .
size: .
CDR3: CASSFQGTYEQYF
DNA: TGTGCCAGCAGTTTTCAGGGAACTTACGAGCAGTACTTC

J: TRBJ1-6
V: TRBV3-1/TRBV3-2
D: .
size: .
CDR3: CASSHSSSYNSPLHF
DNA: TGTGCCAGCAGCCACTCCAGCTCCTATAATTCACCCCTCCACTTT

J: TRBJ1-1
V: TRBV2
D: .
size: .
CDR3: CASHRTMNTEAFF
DNA: TGTGCCAGCCATCGAACAATGAACACTGAAGCTTTCTTT

J: TRBJ2-3
V: TRBV5-4
D: TRBD2
size: .
CDR3: CASSSSGELTDTQYF
DNA: TGTGCCAGCAGCTCTAGCGGGGAGCTCACAGATACGCAGTATTTT

J: TRBJ1-1
V: TRBV21-1
D: .
size: .
CDR3: CASSRRADSLNTEAFF
DNA: TGTGCCAGCAGCCGCCGAGCGGACAGTTTGAACACTGAAGCTTTCTTT

J: TRBJ2-7
V: TRBV2
D: .
size: once
CDR3: CASSASEQYF
DNA: TGTGCCAGCAGTGCCTCCGAGCAGTACTTC

J: TRBJ1-3
V: TRBV18
D: .
size: .
CDR3: CASSPIPGSGNTIYF
DNA: TGTGCCAGCTCACCAATTCCGGGCTCTGGAAACACCATATATTTT

J: TRBJ1-5
V: TRBV6-5
D: TRBD1
size: .
CDR3: CASSTGTVSNQPQHF
DNA: TGTGCCAGCAGTACCGGGACAGTTAGCAATCAGCCCCAGCATTTT

J: TRBJ2-4
V: TRBV5-1
D: .
size: .
CDR3: CASSSQNIQYF
DNA: TGCGCCAGCAGCTCACAAAACATTCAGTACTTC

J: TRBJ1-2
V: TRBV6-5
D: .
size: .
CDR3: CASRGTLHGGYTF
DNA: TGTGCCAGCAGGGGGACTCTTCACGGGGGCTACACCTTC

J: TRBJ2-7
V: TRBV6-5
D: TRBD2
size: .
CDR3: CASSYRGLAGGEQYF
DNA: TGTGCCAGCAGTTACCGCGGACTAGCGGGAGGCGAGCAGTACTTC

J: TRBJ2-3
V: TRBV5-1
D: .
size: .
CDR3: CASSLVDSTDTQYF
DNA: TGCGCCAGCAGCTTGGTTGACAGCACAGATACGCAGTATTTT

J: TRBJ1-4
V: TRBV4-3
D: .
size: .
CDR3: CASSQDGQLGKLFF
DNA: TGCGCCAGCAGCCAAGATGGGCAGCTTGGAAAACTGTTTTTT

J: TRBJ1-5
V: TRBV21-1
D: .
size: .
CDR3: CASHGEGFSCNQPQHF
DNA: TGTGCCAGCCACGGGGAGGGTTTTAGTTGCAATCAGCCCCAGCATTTT

J: TRBJ1-5
V: TRBV2
D: .
size: .
CDR3: CASSEAGEDQPQHF
DNA: TGTGCCAGCAGTGAAGCTGGGGAGGATCAGCCCCAGCATTTT

J: TRBJ1-2
V: TRBV2
D: TRBD1
size: many
CDR3: CASSGGTGLFTF
DNA: TGTGCCAGCAGTGGGGGGACAGGGCTTTTCACCTTC

J: TRBJ1-5
V: TRBV7-8
D: .
size: .
CDR3: CASSSITIRGGLEPQHF
DNA: TGTGCCAGCAGCTCCATTACGATACGCGGTGGCTTAGAGCCCCAGCATTTT

J: TRBJ2-3
V: TRBV18
D: .
size: .
CDR3: CASSPPGGTDTQYF
DNA: TGTGCCAGCTCACCACCAGGGGGGACAGATACGCAGTATTTT

J: TRBJ1-1
V: TRBV10-3
D: .
size: .
CDR3: CAISVGDTEAFF
DNA: TGTGCCATCAGTGTTGGGGACACTGAAGCTTTCTTT

J: TRBJ1-5
V: TRBV30
D: .
size: .
CDR3: CAWSVLAGSGPQHF
DNA: TGTGCCTGGAGTGTACTGGCAGGATCGGGTCCCCAGCATTTT

J: TRBJ1-6
V: TRBV10-3
D: .
size: once
CDR3: CAISEARGESPLHF
DNA: TGTGCCATCAGTGAGGCCAGGGGCGAATCACCCCTCCACTTT

J: TRBJ1-1
V: TRBV9
D: .
size: .
CDR3: CASSGTENTEAFF
DNA: TGTGCCAGCAGCGGGACGGAAAACACTGAAGCTTTCTTT

J: TRBJ2-3
V: TRBV7-2
D: TRBD2
size: .
CDR3: CASSARRASGVDTQYF
DNA: TGTGCCAGCAGCGCCCGAAGGGCTAGCGGGGTGGATACGCAGTATTTT

J: TRBJ2-7
V: TRBV5-1
D: TRBD2
size: .
CDR3: CASSLGTSWYEQYF
DNA: TGCGCCAGCAGCTTGGGGACTAGCTGGTACGAGCAGTACTTC

J: TRBJ1-2
V: TRBV5-4
D: TRBD1
size: .
CDR3: CASSLGGGQGYYGYTF
DNA: TGTGCCAGCAGCTTGGGAGGGGGACAGGGGTACTATGGCTACACCTTC

J: TRBJ1-6
V: TRBV19
D: .
size: .
CDR3: CASSIGPRSSYNSPLHF
DNA: TGTGCCAGTAGTATAGGGCCCAGGAGCTCCTATAATTCACCCCTCCACTTT

J: TRBJ2-1
V: TRBV15
D: .
size: .
CDR3: CATSRAGQYNEQFF
DNA: TGTGCCACCAGCAGAGCTGGACAATACAATGAGCAGTTCTTC

J: TRBJ2-7
V: TRBV6-6
D: .
size: .
CDR3: CASRAGTQSPLDEQYF
DNA: TGTGCCAGCAGAGCCGGGACTCAAAGCCCCCTCGACGAGCAGTACTTC

J: TRBJ1-5
V: TRBV7-2
D: .
size: .
CDR3: CASSLAVGSQPQHF
DNA: TGTGCCAGCAGCTTAGCGGTAGGGAGTCAGCCCCAGCATTTT

J: TRBJ1-4
V: TRBV18
D: TRBD1
size: .
CDR3: CASSRGQLATNEKLFF
DNA: TGTGCCAGCTCACGGGGACAGTTGGCAACTAATGAAAAACTGTTTTTT

J: TRBJ2-6
V: TRBV10-3
D: .
size: once
CDR3: CAISEGGANVLTF
DNA: TGTGCCATCAGTGAGGGGGGGGCCAACGTCCTGACTTTC

J: TRBJ2-5
V: TRBV30
D: TRBD1
size: .
CDR3: CAWTGTGPETQYF
DNA: TGTGCCTGGACCGGGACAGGGCCAGAGACCCAGTACTTC

J: TRBJ1-5
V: TRBV5-1
D: TRBD1
size: .
CDR3: CASSLGGTGYQPQHF
DNA: TGCGCCAGCAGCTTGGGGGGGACAGGTTACCAGCCCCAGCATTTT

J: TRBJ1-2
V: TRBV29-1
D: .
size: .
CDR3: CSVEESQGQSGGYTF
DNA: TGCAGCGTTGAAGAAAGTCAGGGGCAGTCAGGGGGCTACACCTTC

J: TRBJ1-6
V: TRBV11-3
D: .
size: .
CDR3: CASSLEYRGSMTNSYNSPLHF
DNA: TGTGCCAGCAGCTTAGAATACCGGGGGTCGATGACTAACTCCTATAATTCACCCCTCCACTTT

J: TRBJ2-3
V: TRBV9
D: .
size: .
CDR3: CASSLGVGAPDTQYF
DNA: TGTGCCAGCAGCTTAGGGGTGGGGGCCCCAGATACGCAGTATTTT

J: TRBJ1-2
V: TRBV5-6
D: .
size: .
CDR3: CASSPTENYGYTF
DNA: TGTGCCAGCAGCCCAACAGAGAACTATGGCTACACCTTC

J: TRBJ2-3
V: TRBV11-2
D: .
size: .
CDR3: CASSLMSDTQYF
DNA: TGTGCCAGCAGCTTAATGTCAGATACGCAGTATTTT

J: TRBJ2-7
V: TRBV5-1
D: .
size: .
CDR3: CASSSSYEQYF
DNA: TGCGCCAGCAGCTCTTCCTACGAGCAGTACTTC